One sample yielded the 30 T cell receptor beta chains listed below, sequenced in a study of cytotoxic CD8 clonotypes in ibrutinib-treated CLL. Sequencing used immunoSEQ multiplex PCR; TCRdb keeps in-frame clones, though not all of them. This sample has 270,000 or so clones, with roughly four fifths found just once. The source was PBMCs, collected at disease progression, from a patient treated with ibrutinib. All receptors come from a human donor with chronic lymphocytic leukemia.

This chain connects TRBV10-3 to TRBJ2-5; no clear D gene. This CDR3 is built from 14 residues. Germline V gene sequence: CDR1 ENHRY, CDR2 SYGVKD. V was shortened by 0 bases and J by 5 bases, with 10 bases between the two germline ends. The CDR3 sequence is CAISESSRRETQYF. CDR3 in DNA: TGTGCCATCAGTGAGTCAAGCCGTCGTGAGACCCAGTACTTC.

The rearrangement links TRBV6-9 to TRBJ2-7, with TRBD1 identical over 8 bases. J lost 6 bases, V lost 3 bases, and 4 bases had no gene match. The germline V gene encodes CDR1 MNHGY and CDR2 SVAAGI. This CDR3 region has 13 residues. CDR3 nucleotide sequence: TGTGCCAGCAGTTACAGGGGGCGGTTCGAGCAGTACTTC. This translates into CASSYRGRFEQYF.

This chain links TRBV2 with TRBJ2-5, with D unresolved. This CDR3 is built from 13 residues. Between the trimmed V and J ends, which lost 3 bases and 5 bases, there was a span of 10 bases. CDR1 and CDR2 from the germline V gene are SNHLY and FYNNEI. CDR3 DNA sequence: TGTGCCAGCAGTGATCTGGGTTCGGAGACCCAGTACTTC. This sequence encodes CASSDLGSETQYF.

This clone was counted a single time. The chain uses TRBV7-3 and TRBJ1-3; no firm D call. This CDR3 contains 15 residues. The V and J ends lost 5 bases and 0 bases respectively, with 11 bases between them. Germline CDR1 reads SGHTA; CDR2 reads FQGTGA. This CDR3 reads CASSRPTGSGNTIYF. Written as DNA, the CDR3 is TGTGCCAGCAGCCGACCGACGGGCTCTGGAAACACCATATATTTT. The complete variable domain, with remaining parts taken from reference TRBV7-3 and TRBJ1-3, reads GAGVSQTPSNKVTEKGKYVELRCDPISGHTALYWYRQSLGQGPEFLIYFQGTGAADDSGLPNDRFFAVRPEGSVSTLKIQRTERGDSAVYLCASSRPTGSGNTIYFGEGSWLTVV.

CDR3 region: CSVGQGRQGYTF. The DNA of the CDR3 is TGCAGCGTGGGCCAGGGTCGGCAGGGCTACACCTTC. The chain links TRBV29-1 to TRBJ1-2; TRBD1 might be the D (5 bases). This CDR3 contains 12 residues. The V gene's germline CDR1 is SQVTM and CDR2 ANQGSEA. The V gene lost 6 bases and the J gene lost 8 bases, with 16 bases spanning the gap. The complete variable domain, with remaining parts taken from reference TRBV29-1 and TRBJ1-2, reads SAVISQKPSRDICQRGTSLTIQCQVDSQVTMMFWYRQQPGQSLTLIATANQGSEATYESGFVIDKFPISRPNLTFSTLTVSNMSPEDSSIYLCSVGQGRQGYTFGSGTRLTVV.

The chain uses TRBV5-1 and TRBJ2-3; TRBD2 agrees at 7 bases. The CDR3 totals 14 residues. The V gene's germline CDR1 is SGHRS and CDR2 YFSETQ. J was trimmed by 0 bases and V by 4 bases; bases with no gene match: 2. The CDR3 sequence is CASSGRGSTDTQYF. CDR3 in DNA: TGCGCCAGCAGCGGGAGGGGAAGCACAGATACGCAGTATTTT.

The chain carries TRBV7-9 and TRBJ2-5; possibly TRBD2 for D (5 bases). The germline V and J ends were trimmed by 2 bases and 4 bases, with 11 bases remaining between them. Germline V gene sequence: CDR1 SEHNR, CDR2 FQNEAQ (reference sequence). The CDR3 extends over 14 amino acids. In DNA, the CDR3 is TGTGCCAGCAGCTTATCGGGGTTGGGAGAGACCCAGTACTTC. Amino acids: CASSLSGLGETQYF. Combining the CDR3 with reference TRBV7-9 and TRBJ2-5 gives the whole variable domain DTGVSQNPRHKITKRGQNVTFRCDPISEHNRLYWYRQTLGQGPEFLTYFQNEAQLEKSRLLSDRFSAERPKGSFSTLEIQRTEQGDSAMYLCASSLSGLGETQYFGPGTRLLVL.

The table lists this clone with a few counts. J is TRBJ2-3 and V is TRBV19; TRBD2 matches at 11 bases. V lost 3 bases and J lost 12; bases outside the gene matches: 2. CDR1 LNHDA and CDR2 SQIVND come from the germline V gene (reference sequence). The CDR3 totals 12 residues. CDR3 protein: CASSMGLADQYF. CDR3 nucleotides: TGTGCCAGTAGTATGGGACTAGCGGATCAGTATTTT.

The V gene is TRBV5-5, the J gene TRBJ1-5, with D maybe TRBD1 (5 bases). With 0 bases removed from V and 5 bases from J, the gap between germline ends came to 21 bases. This CDR3 has 18 residues. Per germline, CDR1 SGHKS and CDR2 YYEKEE (reference sequence). The CDR3 sequence is CASSLAVAPPREHQPQHF. CDR3 DNA: TGTGCCAGCAGCTTGGCTGTTGCTCCCCCCAGGGAGCATCAGCCCCAGCATTTT.

This clone was counted a few times. V gene TRBV7-6 combines with J gene TRBJ2-2; D unresolved. CDR1 is SGHVS, CDR2 FNYEAQ, per germline. This CDR3 has 11 residues. V lost 2 bases to trimming and J lost 6 bases, with 1 base between them. This CDR3 reads CASSLSGELFF. The CDR3 DNA sequence: TGTGCCAGCAGCTTATCCGGGGAGCTGTTTTTT. The complete variable domain, with remaining parts taken from reference TRBV7-6 and TRBJ2-2, reads GAGVSQSPRYKVTKRGQDVALRCDPISGHVSLYWYRQALGQGPEFLTYFNYEAQQDKSGLPNDRFSAERPEGSISTLTIQRTEQRDSAMYRCASSLSGELFFGEGSRLTVL.

In its sample, this clone was seen a few times. The genes are TRBV5-1 and TRBJ2-1, with D perhaps matching TRBD1 (6 bases). The CDR3 covers 13 residues. The V and J ends lost 5 bases and 7 bases respectively, with 13 bases between them. The germline V gene has CDR1 SGHRS and CDR2 YFSETQ. CDR3: CASRLGQGNEQFF. The CDR3 bases are TGCGCCAGCAGACTTGGGCAGGGGAATGAGCAGTTCTTC.

This chain joins TRBV4-1 and TRBJ1-2; D gene ambiguous. Trimming pared 0 bases from V and 7 bases from J, leaving 21 bases between. This CDR3 is 17 amino acids long. Per germline, CDR1 MGHRA and CDR2 YSYEKL. In nucleotides, the CDR3 is TGCGCCAGCAGCCAAGAAGTCGGCTGGGAACGAGACCCTGGCTACACCTTC. Encoded protein: CASSQEVGWERDPGYTF.

The chain employs TRBV5-1 and TRBJ1-4; unclear D gene. V was shortened by 0 bases and J by 7 bases, with 10 bases between the two germline ends. The CDR3 has 14 amino acids. Per the germline V gene, CDR1 is SGHRS and CDR2 is YFSETQ. DNA of the CDR3: TGCGCCAGCAGCTTGGCCGGGGATACTGAAAAACTGTTTTTT. Residues: CASSLAGDTEKLFF.

The rearrangement links TRBV5-1 to TRBJ1-4; D is undetermined. Trimming took off 1 base at V and 8 bases at J, with 15 bases between the two ends. The V gene's germline CDR1 is SGHRS and CDR2 YFSETQ. The CDR3 loop spans 15 amino acids. Written as DNA, the CDR3 is TGCGCCAGCAGCTTGTCTCTTGGGTTTCGGGAAAAACTGTTTTTT. Encoded protein: CASSLSLGFREKLFF.

The chain combines TRBV4-3 with TRBJ2-3; 12 bases align to TRBD2. V shed 2 bases, J shed 2 bases, and the junction held 5 bases outside the gene matches. This CDR3 comprises 17 residues. The germline gives CDR1 LGHNA, CDR2 YSLEER. CDR3 in amino acids: CASSQRLAGEYTDTQYF. For the CDR3, the DNA is TGCGCCAGCAGCCAAAGACTAGCGGGAGAGTACACAGATACGCAGTATTTT.

The J gene is TRBJ2-7, the V gene TRBV5-1; 11 nucleotides line up with TRBD1. The J segment lost 6 bases and the V segment lost 3 bases, leaving 5 bases of the junction unmatched. Germline V lookup: CDR1 SGHRS, CDR2 YFSETQ. The CDR3 has 14 residues. The CDR3 sequence is CASSWTGTGGEQYF. The CDR3 nucleotides are TGCGCCAGCAGCTGGACCGGGACAGGGGGCGAGCAGTACTTC.

This clone was seen a handful of times. CDR3 sequence: CSVDLSSGREQYF. DNA of the CDR3: TGCAGCGTTGACCTCTCTTCCGGCCGTGAGCAGTACTTC. The chain links TRBV29-1 to TRBJ2-7; unclear D gene. V shed 3 bases and J shed 7 bases, with 16 bases lying between them. The CDR3 consists of 13 residues. Germline CDR1 is SQVTM and CDR2 is ANQGSEA.

This sequence joins TRBV29-1 and TRBJ2-5, with no clear D. Germline lookup yields CDR1 SQVTM and CDR2 ANQGSEA. This CDR3 spans 11 amino acids. V shed 5 bases and J shed 6 bases, with 10 bases lying between them. CDR3 DNA: TGCAGCGTTCTATTCGGTCAGACCCAGTACTTC. Translating gives CSVLFGQTQYF.

This chain joins TRBV29-1 and TRBJ1-1; D gene uncertain. This CDR3 is built from 10 residues. Deletions cut 6 bases from V and 4 bases from J, with 6 bases between. Germline lookup yields CDR1 SQVTM and CDR2 ANQGSEA. This CDR3 is CSVERTEAFF. The CDR3 DNA follows: TGCAGCGTCGAGCGCACTGAAGCTTTCTTT. Full variable domain (missing parts from reference TRBV29-1 and TRBJ1-1): SAVISQKPSRDICQRGTSLTIQCQVDSQVTMMFWYRQQPGQSLTLIATANQGSEATYESGFVIDKFPISRPNLTFSTLTVSNMSPEDSSIYLCSVERTEAFFGQGTRLTVV.

The chain has TRBV15 and TRBJ1-1; D is unresolved. Deletions cut 0 bases from V and 0 bases from J, with 8 bases between. The V gene's germline CDR1 is LNHNV and CDR2 YYDKDF (reference sequence). This CDR3 contains 15 residues. CDR3 residues: CATSRDTGMNTEAFF. The CDR3 bases are TGTGCCACCAGCAGAGATACCGGGATGAACACTGAAGCTTTCTTT. Variable domain in full (rest from reference TRBV15 and TRBJ1-1): DAMVIQNPRYQVTQFGKPVTLSCSQTLNHNVMYWYQQKSSQAPKLLFHYYDKDFNNEADTPDNFQSRRPNTSFCFLDIRSPGLGDTAMYLCATSRDTGMNTEAFFGQGTRLTVV.

V and J are TRBV5-4 and TRBJ2-7, with 7 nucleotides matching TRBD1. The CDR3 is 15 residues long. Germline values: CDR1 SGHNT, CDR2 YYREEE (reference sequence). Trimming took 1 base from V and 2 from J; bases not matched to a gene: 6. CDR3 region: CASSLSGQRTYEQYF. DNA of the CDR3: TGTGCCAGCAGCTTGTCGGGACAGAGAACCTACGAGCAGTACTTC.

This chain uses TRBV28 with TRBJ1-2; 9 bases line up with TRBD1. The CDR3 loop spans 16 amino acids. V shed 2 bases, J shed 4 bases, and the junction held 8 bases outside the gene matches. Germline V gene lookup returns CDR1 MDHEN and CDR2 SYDVKM. The chain's CDR3 is CASSLAFRDRVYGYTF. For the CDR3, the DNA is TGTGCCAGCAGTTTAGCTTTCCGGGACAGGGTCTATGGCTACACCTTC.

This clone was seen a single time. The chain links TRBV9 to TRBJ1-2; unclear D gene. CDR3 size: 15 residues. Trimming took 4 bases from V and 7 from J, leaving 20 bases between them. The germline CDR1 and CDR2 sequences are SGDLS and YYNGEE. DNA for the CDR3: TGTGCCAGCAGCCCTGGGTCGGGTGTAGGTGGTGGCTACACCTTC. Protein: CASSPGSGVGGGYTF.

This chain joins TRBV5-4 and TRBJ2-7, with D possibly TRBD1 on 5 matching bases. This CDR3 region has 14 residues. Between the trimmed V and J ends, which lost 4 bases and 0 bases, there was a span of 11 bases. CDR1 and CDR2 (germline): SGHNT, YYREEE (reference sequence). As DNA, the CDR3 is TGTGCCAGCAGCACAGACAGAATCTCCTACGAGCAGTACTTC. Residues: CASSTDRISYEQYF.

The chain uses TRBV4-1 and TRBJ2-3; D is perhaps TRBD2 (5 bases). Germline CDR1 reads MGHRA; CDR2 reads YSYEKL. The CDR3 is made up of 14 amino acids. V was pared by 0 bases and J by 5 bases, with 9 bases between. The CDR3 loop reads CASSQEKREDTQYF. The CDR3 DNA is TGCGCCAGCAGCCAAGAGAAACGGGAAGATACGCAGTATTTT.

This chain uses TRBV7-9 with TRBJ2-7; TRBD2 aligns across 12 bases. Germline V CDR1 and CDR2: SEHNR, FQNEAQ (reference sequence). V lost 4 bases, J lost 3 bases, and 4 bases stayed unmatched. The CDR3 is 15 amino acids. The CDR3 is CASSYSSGRVYEQYF. CDR3 coding DNA: TGTGCCAGCAGCTACTCTAGCGGGAGGGTCTACGAGCAGTACTTC.

This clone was seen a handful of times. The DNA of the CDR3 is TGTGCCAGCAGCCAAGATCGCGGATACTATGGCTACACCTTC. Translated: CASSQDRGYYGYTF. V gene TRBV4-2 combines with J gene TRBJ1-2; D is undetermined. The CDR3 length is 14 residues. From germline, CDR1 is LGHNA and CDR2 YNFKEQ. V lost 0 bases to trimming and J lost 3 bases, with 8 bases between them.

The V call is TRBV5-1, the J call TRBJ2-5; D remains unclear. The V end lost 4 bases, the J end lost 5 bases, and 12 bases lay between the germline ends. Germline assignment: CDR1 SGHRS and CDR2 YFSETQ. This CDR3 contains 13 residues. CDR3 nucleotides: TGCGCCAGCAGCGAACTCCGACGGGAGACCCAGTACTTC. As protein: CASSELRRETQYF. Full variable domain (rest looked up from reference TRBV5-1 and TRBJ2-5): KAGVTQTPRYLIKTRGQQVTLSCSPISGHRSVSWYQQTPGQGLQFLFEYFSETQRNKGNFPGRFSGRQFSNSRSEMNVSTLELGDSALYLCASSELRRETQYFGPGTRLLVL.

The chain links TRBV9 to TRBJ2-7; D perhaps matches TRBD2 (5 bases). Trimming cost V 1 base and J 2 bases, with 13 bases left between them. CDR3 size: 15 residues. From germline, CDR1 is SGDLS and CDR2 YYNGEE. In nucleotides, the CDR3 is TGTGCCAGCAGCGTATCCCCTACGGGGACCTACGAGCAGTACTTC. It codes for CASSVSPTGTYEQYF.

The genes are TRBV27 and TRBJ2-7; no clear D. The germline gives CDR1 MNHEY, CDR2 SMNVEV (reference sequence). Trimming cost V 3 bases and J 7 bases, with 13 bases left between them. The CDR3 has 13 amino acids. The DNA of the CDR3 is TGTGCCAGCAGTTTTGGACCTCAAGGGGAGCAGTACTTC. Translation gives CASSFGPQGEQYF.